This T cell receptor (beta chain) comes out of a study of response to subunit inactivated influenza vaccine. The study, taken as a whole, reports: With each seasonal influenza vaccination, the authors suggested, few new T cells are recruited.

This clonotype was recorded at least ten times. Its specificity is not known. Each CDR3 protein gets one entry after TCRdb re-called the RT-PCR reads with MiXCR. The sample records 610,000 or so distinct CDR3 sequences, approximately 14% being singletons. This TCR derives from a man aged 45-65 years who received an inactivated influenza vaccine. Sequences were derived from PBMCs from blood, sampled approximately 12 days after vaccination.

The CDR3 sequence is CSARQGNTEAFF. The CDR3 coding sequence is TGCAGTGCTAGACAGGGGAACACTGAAGCTTTCTTT. The V call is TRBV20-1, the J call TRBJ1-1, with D possibly being TRBD1 (5 bases). V shed 2 bases and J shed 1 base, with 5 bases lying between them. Germline assignment: CDR1 DFQATT and CDR2 SNEGSKA (reference sequence). The CDR3 has 12 residues.